Listed here is a single T cell receptor beta chain. The authors reverse transcribed roughly 0.5 to 1 ug RNA with random hexamers. One entry per CDR3 protein, called by TCRdb with MiXCR from the immunoSEQ multiplex PCR reads. The sample contains fewer than 85,000 distinct CDR3 sequences, 95% of which appear only once. This record belongs to a study of CD8 T cells in Susac syndrome. TCR beta from blood CD8+ and CD4+ T cells was sequenced. CDR1 is LGHDT, CDR2 YNNKEL, per germline (reference sequence). This CDR3 comprises 15 residues. Trimming at V came to 4 bases and at J to 6 bases, leaving 11 bases not matched to a gene.

The chain links TRBV3-1 to TRBJ2-7; 8 positions match TRBD1. Sequenced material: CD8+ T cells from PBMCs. This clonotype was obtained from a human donor with Susac syndrome. The CDR3, as DNA: TGTGCCAGCAGCCGCAACAGGGGGGAAGGGGCCGAGCAGTACTTC. Translating it yields CASSRNRGEGAEQYF.